This is a list of T cell receptor beta chains from one sample in a study of cytomegalovirus exposure and HLA in healthy donors. This table comes from immunoSEQ multiplex PCR, and its TCRdb copy is limited to in-frame clones, with some not included. The sample lists 200,000 to 250,000 clones, over 70% occurring once. The sample consisted of PBMCs. These receptors were collected from a woman aged 55-70 years in good health and CMV-seropositive. Each CDR3 is given without its conserved first and last residue. D genes are given only for firm matches.

D | V | CDR3
TRBD1 | TRBV5-1 | ASYRDRPNTEAF
NA | TRBV5-1 | ASSGHYGSTEAF
NA | TRBV2 | ASHSWTNTEAF
NA | TRBV14 | ASSLQGPFGREQF
NA | TRBV7-9 | ASRSGGFNYGYT
NA | TRBV28 | ASSLVRSYGYT
NA | TRBV4-1 | ASSLHGASPETQY
TRBD1 | TRBV5-6 | ASSLWTLTGAPGNTIY
NA | TRBV7-9 | ASSGLDITYEQY
TRBD1 | TRBV6-5 | ASRGDSYYEQY
NA | TRBV11-2 | ASSSGREQF
NA | TRBV5-6 | ASSPTGNTEAF
NA | TRBV7-9 | SSSLRQGNLFQETQY
NA | TRBV4-2 | ASSQDWSGAYEQY
NA | TRBV18 | ASSPREDGGSYEQY